This entry lists 2 T cell receptor beta chains sequenced from one sample in a study of shared clonotypes between healthy human individuals (TCRdb year 2020). Receptor amplification or capture employed the immunoSEQ multiplex PCR assay. Imported from immuneACCESS, the table was reduced by TCRdb to in-frame sequences with V and J called. These copies leave out some clones; in studies compared against another copy, an unresolved V gene accounts for under half, and the cause of the remainder is not known. The sample table contains around 480,000 clones; only one count was recorded for over 60% of them. The top ten clonotypes cover roughly an eighth of the sample. The sequenced sample consisted of PBMCs. These receptors originate from a woman between 40 and 50 years old in good health. Some clones in this sample may be carry-over from other donors' samples.

V and J are TRBV7-8 and TRBJ1-1; 7 bases are a match to TRBD1. V shed 0 bases, J shed 0 bases, and the junction held 4 bases outside the gene matches. Germline V gene lookup returns CDR1 SGHVS and CDR2 FQNEAQ. CDR3 size: 16 residues. As DNA, the CDR3 is TGTGCCAGCAGCTTAGCGTTCGGGACAGTGAACACTGAAGCTTTCTTT. This translates into CASSLAFGTVNTEAFF.

The table lists this clone with a count of one. The chain couples TRBV5-4 to TRBJ2-3, with D perhaps given as TRBD1 or TRBD2 (5 bases each). Germline loops: CDR1 SGHNT, CDR2 YYREEE (reference sequence). The germline V and J ends were trimmed by 0 bases and 1 base, with 9 bases remaining between them. The CDR3 runs 15 residues. This chain's CDR3 is CASSLALGGTDTQYF. CDR3 nucleotide sequence: TGTGCCAGCAGCTTGGCCTTGGGGGGCACAGATACGCAGTATTTT.